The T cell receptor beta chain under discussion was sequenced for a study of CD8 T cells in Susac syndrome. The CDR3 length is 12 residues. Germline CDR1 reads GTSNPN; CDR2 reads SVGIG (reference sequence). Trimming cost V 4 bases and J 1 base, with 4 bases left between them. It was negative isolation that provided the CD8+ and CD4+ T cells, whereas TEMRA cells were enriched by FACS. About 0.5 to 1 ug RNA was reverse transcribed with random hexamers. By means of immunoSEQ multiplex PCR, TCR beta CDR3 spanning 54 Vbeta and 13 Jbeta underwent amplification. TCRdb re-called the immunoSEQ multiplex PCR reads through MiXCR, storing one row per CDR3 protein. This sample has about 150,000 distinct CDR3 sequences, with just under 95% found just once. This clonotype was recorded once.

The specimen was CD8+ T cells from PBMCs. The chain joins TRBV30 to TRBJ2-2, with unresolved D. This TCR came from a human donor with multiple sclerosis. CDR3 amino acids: CAWTGNTGELFF. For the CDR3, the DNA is TGTGCCTGGACAGGGAACACCGGGGAGCTGTTTTTT.